Listed below are T cell receptor beta chains from one sample, sequenced in a study of blood T cell repertoires in COVID-19. Profiling relied on immunoSEQ multiplex PCR, and the TCRdb table lists in-frame clones only, not all of them. The sample holds 300,000 to 450,000 clones, 85% seen once. Sequenced: peripheral blood. Source of these receptors: a woman younger than 30 with acute or convalescent COVID-19. Each CDR3 is given with its conserved first and last residue. A D gene is named only where the DNA matches it firmly. Size tells how often a clone was seen (once, few, many) or the class of an expanded clone, and some rows leave it out.

v_gene: TRBV28
j_gene: TRBJ2-5
d_gene: TRBD2
abundance: once
CDR3nt: TGTGCCAGCAGTTCCCACCCGGGACTAGCGGAAGAGACCCAGTACTTC
CDR3aa: CASSSHPGLAEETQYF

v_gene: TRBV7-9
j_gene: TRBJ1-1
d_gene: NA
abundance: NA
CDR3nt: TGTGCCAGCAGCTTTACGACGGGGGAAATGGAAGCTTTCTTT
CDR3aa: CASSFTTGEMEAFF

v_gene: TRBV9
j_gene: TRBJ2-7
d_gene: NA
abundance: NA
CDR3nt: NA
CDR3aa: CASSVGAGSYERYF

v_gene: TRBV1
j_gene: TRBJ1-1
d_gene: NA
abundance: NA
CDR3nt: TGCACCAGCAGCCTAGGGAGTTGTGGTTGGACTGAAGCTTTCTTT
CDR3aa: CTSSLGSCGWTEAFF

v_gene: TRBV3-1/TRBV3-2
j_gene: TRBJ2-5
d_gene: TRBD1
abundance: NA
CDR3nt: TGTGCCAGCAGCCCAGCTATATCACAGGGGGTTGAAGAGACCCAGTACTTC
CDR3aa: CASSPAISQGVEETQYF

v_gene: TRBV28
j_gene: TRBJ1-4
d_gene: NA
abundance: NA
CDR3nt: TGTGCCAGCAGTTTATGGGCTTCCGGGGAAAAACTGTTTTTT
CDR3aa: CASSLWASGEKLFF

v_gene: TRBV24-1
j_gene: TRBJ2-1
d_gene: TRBD2
abundance: NA
CDR3nt: TGTGCCACCGGGACTAGCGTGCCGAATGAGCAGTTCTTC
CDR3aa: CATGTSVPNEQFF

v_gene: TRBV7-9
j_gene: TRBJ1-5
d_gene: TRBD1
abundance: few
CDR3nt: TGTGCCAGCAGCCCTCGGGACAGTAATCAGCCCCAGCATTTT
CDR3aa: CASSPRDSNQPQHF

v_gene: TRBV28
j_gene: TRBJ1-2
d_gene: NA
abundance: NA
CDR3nt: TGTGCCAGCAGTTTTGAAGGTAGCCCTACCGGGGGTGGCTACACCTTC
CDR3aa: CASSFEGSPTGGGYTF

v_gene: TRBV29-1
j_gene: TRBJ1-1
d_gene: TRBD1
abundance: NA
CDR3nt: TGCAGCGTCGGGACAGGTACGAACACTGAAGCTTTCTTT
CDR3aa: CSVGTGTNTEAFF

v_gene: TRBV5-4
j_gene: TRBJ2-3
d_gene: TRBD1
abundance: NA
CDR3nt: TGTGCCAGCAGCTTTGGACAGGTCGAAGATACGCAGTATTTT
CDR3aa: CASSFGQVEDTQYF

v_gene: TRBV28
j_gene: TRBJ1-2
d_gene: TRBD1
abundance: once
CDR3nt: TGTGCCAGCAGTTCCCGGTCCCGGGACAGGTTCTTTAACTATGGCTACACCTTC
CDR3aa: CASSSRSRDRFFNYGYTF

v_gene: TRBV5-6
j_gene: TRBJ2-1
d_gene: NA
abundance: NA
CDR3nt: TGTGCCAGCAGCTCAGGACTGAACAATGAGCAGTTCTTC
CDR3aa: CASSSGLNNEQFF

v_gene: TRBV11-2
j_gene: TRBJ1-6
d_gene: NA
abundance: NA
CDR3nt: TGTGCCAGCAGCTCACCGGGACACCTTCTTAATTCACCCCTCCACTTT
CDR3aa: CASSSPGHLLNSPLHF

v_gene: TRBV19
j_gene: TRBJ1-3
d_gene: NA
abundance: NA
CDR3nt: TGTGCCAGTAGTGTATGGACGGGGGCTGGAAACACCATATATTTT
CDR3aa: CASSVWTGAGNTIYF

v_gene: TRBV15
j_gene: TRBJ2-5
d_gene: TRBD1
abundance: NA
CDR3nt: TGTGCCACCAGCAGAGGTGTGACAGGGAAAGAAGAGACCCAGTACTTC
CDR3aa: CATSRGVTGKEETQYF

v_gene: TRBV5-6
j_gene: TRBJ1-4
d_gene: NA
abundance: NA
CDR3nt: TGTGCCAGCAGGCCGACAGAACCTAATGAAAAACTGTTTTTT
CDR3aa: CASRPTEPNEKLFF

v_gene: TRBV7-8
j_gene: TRBJ1-5
d_gene: NA
abundance: NA
CDR3nt: TGTGCCAGCAGCTTTAGATCTAGCAATCAGCCCCAGCATTTT
CDR3aa: CASSFRSSNQPQHF

v_gene: TRBV5-1
j_gene: TRBJ1-5
d_gene: NA
abundance: NA
CDR3nt: TGCGCCAGCAGCTTAGGGGACACTAGCAATCAGCCCCAGCATTTT
CDR3aa: CASSLGDTSNQPQHF

v_gene: TRBV6-2/TRBV6-3
j_gene: TRBJ2-5
d_gene: NA
abundance: NA
CDR3nt: TGTGCCAGCAGTTCCTTTCACCAAGAGACCCAGTACTTC
CDR3aa: CASSSFHQETQYF

v_gene: TRBV25-1
j_gene: TRBJ1-2
d_gene: TRBD1
abundance: NA
CDR3nt: TGTGCCAGCAGTGAAACAGGGGGCTCTAACTATGGCTACACCTTC
CDR3aa: CASSETGGSNYGYTF

v_gene: TRBV5-1
j_gene: TRBJ2-7
d_gene: NA
abundance: NA
CDR3nt: TGCGCCAGCAGTTGGAGCGGGTCGTCCTACGAGCAGTACTTC
CDR3aa: CASSWSGSSYEQYF

v_gene: TRBV28
j_gene: TRBJ2-5
d_gene: TRBD2
abundance: NA
CDR3nt: TGTGCCAGCGGATCTAGCGGGTACCAAGAGACCCAGTACTTC
CDR3aa: CASGSSGYQETQYF

v_gene: TRBV4-2
j_gene: TRBJ2-3
d_gene: TRBD2
abundance: NA
CDR3nt: TGTGCCAGCAGCCAAGAAAAGGGCGGGGGGGCAACAGATACGCAGTATTTT
CDR3aa: CASSQEKGGGATDTQYF

v_gene: TRBV5-3
j_gene: TRBJ1-2
d_gene: TRBD1
abundance: NA
CDR3nt: TGTGCCAGAAGCCGCGGACAGGGGGCGGGAGACTATGGCTACACCTTC
CDR3aa: CARSRGQGAGDYGYTF

v_gene: TRBV9
j_gene: TRBJ2-7
d_gene: TRBD2
abundance: NA
CDR3nt: TGTGCCAGCAGCGTCAAGGGGACTAGCGGTGGCGAGCAGTACTTC
CDR3aa: CASSVKGTSGGEQYF

v_gene: TRBV27
j_gene: TRBJ2-7
d_gene: NA
abundance: NA
CDR3nt: TGTGCCAGCAGTTTATCTCCTACGCACGAGCAGTACTTC
CDR3aa: CASSLSPTHEQYF

v_gene: TRBV3-1/TRBV3-2
j_gene: TRBJ1-1
d_gene: NA
abundance: NA
CDR3nt: TGTGCCAGCAGCCAAGAAGAAGGACAGCATGAAGCTTTCTTT
CDR3aa: CASSQEEGQHEAFF

v_gene: TRBV7-9
j_gene: TRBJ2-5
d_gene: TRBD2
abundance: NA
CDR3nt: TGTGCCAGCAGCTCTGACCTAGCGGGGGTAGAGACCCAGTACTTC
CDR3aa: CASSSDLAGVETQYF

v_gene: TRBV24-1
j_gene: TRBJ2-7
d_gene: TRBD1
abundance: NA
CDR3nt: TGTGCCACCAGTGATGCCGGGACAGGGATTTTGGAGCAGTACTTC
CDR3aa: CATSDAGTGILEQYF

v_gene: TRBV5-1
j_gene: TRBJ1-6
d_gene: NA
abundance: NA
CDR3nt: TGCGCCAGCAGCTCAGATGGGAGCTCCTATAATTCACCCCTCCACTTT
CDR3aa: CASSSDGSSYNSPLHF

v_gene: TRBV12-5
j_gene: TRBJ2-6
d_gene: NA
abundance: NA
CDR3nt: TGTGCTAGTGGTCAGCTAATACAGCTCTCTGGGGCCAACGTCCTGACTTTC
CDR3aa: CASGQLIQLSGANVLTF

v_gene: TRBV5-1
j_gene: TRBJ2-1
d_gene: NA
abundance: NA
CDR3nt: TGCGCCAGCAGCTTTTCGGGCTCCTACAATGAGCAGTTCTTC
CDR3aa: CASSFSGSYNEQFF

v_gene: TRBV9
j_gene: TRBJ2-3
d_gene: NA
abundance: NA
CDR3nt: TGTGCCAGCAGCCCTCGGTTCACAGATACGCAGTATTTT
CDR3aa: CASSPRFTDTQYF

v_gene: TRBV2
j_gene: TRBJ1-1
d_gene: NA
abundance: NA
CDR3nt: TGTGCCAGCGCGAAAGGAGGGCGGGCTGAAGCTTTCTTT
CDR3aa: CASAKGGRAEAFF

v_gene: TRBV24-1
j_gene: TRBJ2-7
d_gene: NA
abundance: NA
CDR3nt: TGTGCCACCAGTGGCACCCCCTACTACGAGCAGTACTTC
CDR3aa: CATSGTPYYEQYF

v_gene: TRBV5-1
j_gene: TRBJ2-1
d_gene: NA
abundance: NA
CDR3nt: TGCGCCAGCAGCTTGGGTAGCGGAAACTACAATGAGCAGTTCTTC
CDR3aa: CASSLGSGNYNEQFF

v_gene: TRBV27
j_gene: TRBJ2-7
d_gene: TRBD2
abundance: NA
CDR3nt: TGTGCCAGCAGTTTATCGCGGGGGGGCGGGTACGAGCAGTACTTC
CDR3aa: CASSLSRGGGYEQYF

v_gene: TRBV5-1
j_gene: TRBJ1-1
d_gene: TRBD1
abundance: NA
CDR3nt: TGCGCCAGCAGCTTGGCGGGACAGGGGGGGCCCACTGAAGCTTTCTTT
CDR3aa: CASSLAGQGGPTEAFF

v_gene: TRBV27
j_gene: TRBJ2-2
d_gene: TRBD2
abundance: NA
CDR3nt: TGTGCCAGCAGTTTAACTACTAGCGGGGGGGTTCCCGGGGAGCTGTTTTTT
CDR3aa: CASSLTTSGGVPGELFF

v_gene: TRBV4-1
j_gene: TRBJ2-3
d_gene: TRBD2
abundance: NA
CDR3nt: TGCGCCAGCAGCCGTGACGAGGGAGGGGATACGCAGTATTTT
CDR3aa: CASSRDEGGDTQYF

v_gene: TRBV4-2
j_gene: TRBJ1-4
d_gene: NA
abundance: NA
CDR3nt: TGTGCCAGCAGCCTACTCGAACTGAAAGGGGAACTGTTTTTT
CDR3aa: CASSLLELKGELFF

v_gene: TRBV5-8
j_gene: TRBJ1-2
d_gene: NA
abundance: once
CDR3nt: TGTGCCAGCAGCTTGCGGGAGGACTATGGCTACACCTTC
CDR3aa: CASSLREDYGYTF

v_gene: TRBV6-5
j_gene: TRBJ1-6
d_gene: NA
abundance: NA
CDR3nt: TGTGCCACCGGGACATCCCTCAATTCACCCCTCCACTTT
CDR3aa: CATGTSLNSPLHF

v_gene: TRBV6-1
j_gene: TRBJ2-4
d_gene: NA
abundance: NA
CDR3nt: TGTGCCAGCAGTGTAATGGGCAGGGGTGCCAAAAACATTCAGTACTTC
CDR3aa: CASSVMGRGAKNIQYF

v_gene: TRBV6-5
j_gene: TRBJ1-1
d_gene: NA
abundance: NA
CDR3nt: TGTGCCAGCAGTTTTGGAACAGGGATTTTGGGCACTGAAGCTTTCTTT
CDR3aa: CASSFGTGILGTEAFF

v_gene: TRBV15
j_gene: TRBJ1-4
d_gene: NA
abundance: NA
CDR3nt: TGTGCCACCAGCAGACCGGAGGACGGAACTAATGAAAAACTGTTTTTT
CDR3aa: CATSRPEDGTNEKLFF

v_gene: TRBV5-1
j_gene: TRBJ1-6
d_gene: NA
abundance: NA
CDR3nt: TGCGCCAGCAGCTTCGGGACTCGGGATTCACCCCTCCACTTT
CDR3aa: CASSFGTRDSPLHF

v_gene: TRBV14
j_gene: TRBJ1-2
d_gene: NA
abundance: NA
CDR3nt: TGTGCCAGCAGCCAAGACTTCCGTAGCGGCTACACCTTC
CDR3aa: CASSQDFRSGYTF

v_gene: TRBV19
j_gene: TRBJ1-5
d_gene: TRBD1
abundance: NA
CDR3nt: TGTGCCAGTACCCGAAACGACAGGGGAGTAGGTCAGCCCCAGCATTTT
CDR3aa: CASTRNDRGVGQPQHF

v_gene: TRBV9
j_gene: TRBJ1-6
d_gene: NA
abundance: once
CDR3nt: TGTGCCAGCAGCGTCCAAAGACAGGACTCACCCCTCCACTTT
CDR3aa: CASSVQRQDSPLHF

v_gene: TRBV10-3
j_gene: TRBJ1-1
d_gene: NA
abundance: once
CDR3nt: TGTGCCATCAGTGGGTCTAGATCCAACACTGAAGCTTTCTTT
CDR3aa: CAISGSRSNTEAFF

v_gene: TRBV28
j_gene: TRBJ2-7
d_gene: NA
abundance: NA
CDR3nt: TGTGCCAGCAGTTTAGTGAGTCCTTACGAGCAGTACTTC
CDR3aa: CASSLVSPYEQYF